The T cell receptor (beta chain) described here comes from a study of blood T cell repertoires in COVID-19. Study-level information: The United States, Italy and Spain were the sources of the acute and convalescent COVID-19 samples. T cells, B-cell-depleted T cells, or PBMCs supplied cDNA or gDNA.

V lost 0 bases and J 0 bases, leaving 6 bases between the germline ends. The CDR3 extends over 14 amino acids. Germline CDR1 MNHEY, CDR2 SVGAGI. Seattle enrolled patients during active infection and tracked them longitudinally. In the authors' methods: For nucleated cells, counts were estimated from reference gene primer amplification. Measured with immunoSEQ multiplex PCR; TCRdb has only the in-frame clones, and not every one. V and J calls plus clone size are reproduced from that table; the DNA served to infer D and trimming. The data show some 180,000 clones, around 81% seen once. Sequencing was performed on peripheral blood. The receptor was derived from a woman between 40 and 50 years old with COVID-19, enrolled during active disease. The chain couples TRBV6-5 to TRBJ2-7; D uncertain. This chain's CDR3 is CASSYSLSSYEQYF. The CDR3 DNA sequence: TGTGCCAGCAGTTACTCCTTGAGCTCCTACGAGCAGTACTTC.